The 19 T cell receptor beta chains listed next were all sequenced from one sample in a study of CD8 T cells in Susac syndrome. RNA, at about 0.45 to 1 ug, was reverse transcribed with random hexamers. TCRdb used MiXCR to reprocess the immunoSEQ multiplex PCR reads, holding one entry per CDR3 protein. The data hold 95,000 to 150,000 distinct CDR3 sequences, with roughly 94% observed a single time. Sequenced material: CD8+ T cells from PBMCs. The receptors were sampled from a human donor with Susac syndrome.

The chain employs TRBV4-2 and TRBJ2-1; 8 bases match TRBD2. The V gene's germline CDR1 is LGHNA and CDR2 YNFKEQ. This CDR3 is built from 16 residues. Trimming cost V 4 bases and J 0 bases; bases outside gene matches: 5. CDR3 sequence: CASSPPGTSSYNEQFF. The CDR3 DNA sequence: TGTGCCAGCAGCCCCCCCGGGACTAGCTCCTACAATGAGCAGTTCTTC.

The chain combines TRBV6-2 or TRBV6-3 with TRBJ1-2, with a tentative D call TRBD1 (6 bases). The length of the CDR3 is 14 residues. V dropped 5 bases and J dropped 4 bases, with 14 bases sitting between them. Germline CDR1 is MNHEY and CDR2 is SVGEGT. The CDR3: CASSEGTSVYGYTF. The CDR3, as DNA: TGTGCCAGCAGTGAGGGGACATCGGTCTATGGCTACACCTTC.

This chain uses TRBV27 with TRBJ1-1, with 7 bases that match TRBD1. Trimming removed 2 bases from V and 0 bases from J; junction bases left unmatched: 3. This CDR3 spans 15 amino acids. Germline V gene lookup returns CDR1 MNHEY and CDR2 SMNVEV (reference sequence). The CDR3 sequence: CASSLITGVNTEAFF. The CDR3, as DNA: TGTGCCAGCAGTTTAATAACAGGGGTGAACACTGAAGCTTTCTTT.

The gene calls are TRBV29-1 and TRBJ2-6; D tentatively fits TRBD1 or TRBD2 (5 bases each). The germline gives CDR1 SQVTM, CDR2 ANQGSEA. Trimming took off 1 base at V and 0 bases at J, with 25 bases between the two ends. CDR3 length equals 21 residues. Written as DNA, the CDR3 is TGCAGCGTTGAAGCGCCGGGACCACATCGGTTGACCCGCTCTGGGGCCAACGTCCTGACTTTC. This sequence encodes CSVEAPGPHRLTRSGANVLTF.

The chain links TRBV6-5 to TRBJ1-5; no reliable D call. CDR1 and CDR2 from the germline V gene are MNHEY and SVGAGI. V lost 6 bases, J lost 9 bases, and 18 bases lay in between. This CDR3 spans 14 amino acids. In DNA, the CDR3 is TGTGCCAGCAGCCCGGCGGGCCCTTACCGGCCCCAGCATTTT. As protein: CASSPAGPYRPQHF.

The chain has TRBV7-9 and TRBJ2-2; TRBD2 is a possible D gene (6 bases). This CDR3 has 16 residues. Germline V gene lookup returns CDR1 SEHNR and CDR2 FQNEAQ (reference sequence). Trimming left V 3 bases short and J 4 bases short, with 15 bases between. In nucleotides, the CDR3 is TGTGCCAGCAGCTTGGAGGGACGGGCGACCACCGGGGAGCTGTTTTTT. This sequence encodes CASSLEGRATTGELFF.

V usage is TRBV15 and J usage is TRBJ2-5, with 7 nucleotides matching TRBD1. Germline CDR1 LNHNV, CDR2 YYDKDF (reference sequence). The CDR3 has 14 residues. V was clipped by 5 bases and J by 1 base; unmatched bases: 4. CDR3 in DNA: TGTGCCACCAGCGAAGACAGGGCCCAAGAGACCCAGTACTTC. Its protein is CATSEDRAQETQYF.

The rearrangement joins TRBV7-9 to TRBJ2-7, with TRBD2 matching over 8 bases. This CDR3 is 14 amino acids long. The germline V gene has CDR1 SEHNR and CDR2 FQNEAQ (reference sequence). The trim removed 5 bases at V and 4 bases at J, leaving 7 bases unmatched. The CDR3 spells CASSLAGGGYEQYF. The CDR3 DNA sequence: TGTGCCAGCAGCCTGGCGGGGGGTGGTTACGAGCAGTACTTC.

This chain links TRBV19 with TRBJ2-1; perhaps D is TRBD1 or TRBD2 (5 bases each). V gave up 3 bases and J gave up 4 bases, with 13 bases separating them. From germline, CDR1 is LNHDA and CDR2 SQIVND (reference sequence). CDR3 size: 15 residues. CDR3 DNA: TGTGCCAGTAGTATTTCAGGGAGCGGTTACAATGAGCAGTTCTTC. It encodes CASSISGSGYNEQFF. Supplemented by reference TRBV19 and TRBJ2-1, the full variable domain reads DGGITQSPKYLFRKEGQNVTLSCEQNLNHDAMYWYRQDPGQGLRLIYYSQIVNDFQKGDIAEGYSVSREKKESFPLTVTSAQKNPTAFYLCASSISGSGYNEQFFGPGTRLTVL.

The chain links TRBV15 to TRBJ1-5; 8 nucleotides match TRBD1. After removal of 1 base from V and 8 bases from J, the junction contained 4 bases not matched to a gene. The CDR3 sequence is 14 residues long. Germline V gives CDR1 LNHNV, CDR2 YYDKDF (reference sequence). DNA of the CDR3: TGTGCCACCAGCAGAGGGACAGGGAGGGAGCCCCAGCATTTT. Translation: CATSRGTGREPQHF. The complete variable domain, with remaining parts taken from reference TRBV15 and TRBJ1-5, reads DAMVIQNPRYQVTQFGKPVTLSCSQTLNHNVMYWYQQKSSQAPKLLFHYYDKDFNNEADTPDNFQSRRPNTSFCFLDIRSPGLGDTAMYLCATSRGTGREPQHFGDGTRLSIL.

This clonotype was seen a few times. The chain recombines TRBV7-6 with TRBJ2-3, with 8 positions matching TRBD2. CDR1 is SGHVS and CDR2 is FNYEAQ in the germline V gene. This CDR3 region has 15 residues. With 9 bases clipped from V and 0 bases from J, the junction kept 8 bases outside the gene matches. CDR3: CASSPGTSSTDTQYF. Written as DNA, the CDR3 is TGTGCCAGTTCCCCCGGGACTAGTAGCACAGATACGCAGTATTTT.

This clonotype occurred once. J is TRBJ2-1 and V is TRBV4-3; 7 nucleotides agree with TRBD2. The V gene's germline CDR1 is LGHNA and CDR2 YSLEER. The CDR3 totals 13 residues. The junction had 1 base not matched to a gene; V was cut back by 4 bases and J by 4 bases. This CDR3 reads CASSPGGYNEQFF. Here the CDR3 DNA reads TGCGCCAGCAGCCCGGGGGGATACAATGAGCAGTTCTTC.

The rearrangement uses TRBV4-1 and TRBJ2-3, with 9 bases that match TRBD2. Germline assignment: CDR1 MGHRA and CDR2 YSYEKL. The CDR3 length is 16 residues. V shed 2 bases and J 4 bases; nucleotides not matched to a gene: 7. The CDR3 region has the DNA TGCGCCAGCAGCCAACGAACAGCGGGGGGTCCAGATACGCAGTATTTT. Its protein is CASSQRTAGGPDTQYF.

This sequence joins TRBV12-3 or TRBV12-4 and TRBJ2-3; 7 bases are a match to TRBD1. The CDR3 runs to 13 residues. Trimming removed 8 bases from V and 5 bases from J; junction bases left unmatched: 7. Here the CDR3 DNA reads TGTGCCAGCTTGGGACAGCATATAGATACGCAGTATTTT. Protein sequence: CASLGQHIDTQYF.

The chain is built from TRBV6-5 and TRBJ1-1; TRBD1 might be the D (5 bases). The V gene's germline CDR1 is MNHEY and CDR2 SVGAGI. The CDR3 spans 15 residues. Trimming took 3 bases from V and 3 from J, leaving 14 bases between them. The chain's CDR3 is CASSYFPGRDTEAFF. In DNA form, the CDR3 reads TGTGCCAGCAGTTATTTTCCGGGGCGGGACACTGAAGCTTTCTTT.

The rearrangement joins TRBV7-9 to TRBJ2-7, with D tentatively TRBD1 (6 bases). The germline CDR1 and CDR2 sequences are SEHNR and FQNEAQ (reference sequence). This CDR3 spans 15 amino acids. V was pared by 3 bases and J by 0 bases, with 12 bases between. The CDR3 region is CASSFAGVSSYEQYF. The CDR3 DNA follows: TGTGCCAGCAGCTTCGCAGGGGTATCCTCCTACGAGCAGTACTTC.

This sequence joins TRBV3-1 and TRBJ2-1; D is uncertain. The germline gives CDR1 LGHDT, CDR2 YNNKEL (reference sequence). The germline V and J ends were trimmed by 3 bases and 4 bases, with 10 bases remaining between them. CDR3 length: 14 amino acids. In DNA form, the CDR3 reads TGTGCCAGCAGCCACCCGGGCCGGTACAATGAGCAGTTCTTC. Amino acids: CASSHPGRYNEQFF.

CDR3 in DNA: TGCAGCGGGATACAGGGCTCGAACACTGAAGCTTTCTTT. Its protein product is CSGIQGSNTEAFF. The chain is built from TRBV29-1 and TRBJ1-1, with D perhaps TRBD1 (6 bases). The CDR3 contains 13 residues. The V end was cut by 7 bases, the J end by 1 base, with 13 bases between. Germline lookup yields CDR1 SQVTM and CDR2 ANQGSEA.

The table lists this clonotype with a count of one. The chain has TRBV27 and TRBJ2-7; D assignment may be TRBD1 or TRBD2 (6 bases each). Germline V gene data show CDR1 as MNHEY and CDR2 as SMNVEV (reference sequence). V lost 2 bases and J 6 bases, leaving 11 bases between the germline ends. There are 13 residues in the CDR3. As DNA, the CDR3 is TGTGCCAGCAGTTTAGAAGGGGGGAGCGAGCAGTACTTC. The encoded protein is CASSLEGGSEQYF.